This TCR beta chain stems from a study of blood T cells in healthy people across ages. Study results and limitations: Donor CMV status was unknown, possibly confounding expanded clonotype changes. From one million sequenced T cells, diversity estimates were lower bounds.

A remark on this clonotype: The antigen is undetermined.

Combining a sample-barcoded 5' primer with a J-beta primer mix, a second PCR ran for roughly 7 to 12 cycles. Each TCR beta cDNA got a 12-nucleotide random molecular identifier. TCRdb used MiXCR to reprocess the 5' RACE reads, holding one entry per CDR3 protein. Counted here are some 710,000 distinct CDR3 sequences, 46% occurring once; the ten biggest clones make up 15% to 20%. In germline, CDR1 is SGHTA, CDR2 FQGNSA. V shed 5 bases and J 11 bases; nucleotides not matched to a gene: 14. The CDR3 extends over 16 amino acids. The clonotype originates from a man of 80 years or more in good health. The sequenced material came from blood. The chain employs TRBV7-2 and TRBJ2-5, with 13 positions matching TRBD2. CDR3 sequence reads: CASSPGTSGKYNEQYF. The CDR3 DNA reads as TGTGCCAGCAGCCCTGGGACTAGCGGGAAATACAATGAGCAGTACTTC.